These 21 T cell receptor beta chains were sequenced from one sample in a study of beta chain features in type 1 diabetes (dated by TCRdb to between 2018 and 2020). Library generation was performed with the immunoSEQ multiplex PCR assay. The High Capacity cDNA Reverse Transcription Kit was used to reverse transcribe all of the isolated RNA, meaning that expressed TCRB transcripts were what got sequenced. Held by TCRdb, this immuneACCESS table contains in-frame sequences only and omits some clones. Under half of the omission traces to an unresolved V gene where checked; the cause of the rest is unknown. The sample yields around 300,000 clones; about 15% were counted once. Together, the top ten hold 0.015% to 0.019% of the sample. What the study reported, not specific to this receptor: In all four CD4+ subsets, TCRB CDR3 length was moderately but significantly shorter in type 1 diabetes patients.

Their antigen targets remain unknown. Material: naive CD4+ T cells from blood. The sample's cell subset or site label, in plain terms: true naive CD4+ T cells. Every receptor here comes from a man younger than 30 with type 1 diabetes.

The J gene is TRBJ1-6, the V gene TRBV7-2; D unresolved. V dropped 7 bases and J dropped 7 bases, with 14 bases sitting between them. Germline V CDR1 and CDR2: SGHTA, FQGNSA. The CDR3 has 14 residues. The CDR3: CASNRRSRNSPLHF. The CDR3, as DNA: TGTGCCAGCAATCGTAGATCCCGGAATTCACCCCTCCACTTT. Full variable domain (remainder filled in from reference TRBV7-2 and TRBJ1-6): GAGVSQSPSNKVTEKGKDVELRCDPISGHTALYWYRQSLGQGLEFLIYFQGNSAPDKSGLPSDRFSAERTGGSVSTLTIQRTQQEDSAVYLCASNRRSRNSPLHFGNGTRLTVT.

This chain links TRBV29-1 with TRBJ2-7; D perhaps matches TRBD1 (6 bases). The V and J ends lost 0 bases and 6 bases respectively, with 15 bases between them. CDR3 size: 14 residues. Per the germline V gene, CDR1 is SQVTM and CDR2 is ANQGSEA. CDR3 nucleotides: TGCAGCGTTGAAGATCAGGGGACCCCGATCGAGCAGTACTTC. Its protein is CSVEDQGTPIEQYF.

The J gene is TRBJ1-5, the V gene TRBV2; 8 positions agree with TRBD1. Germline loops: CDR1 SNHLY, CDR2 FYNNEI. The junction had 5 bases not matched to a gene; V was cut back by 6 bases and J by 1 base. This CDR3 region has 15 residues. This CDR3 reads CASRDRVGSNQPQHF. CDR3 in DNA: TGTGCCAGCAGGGACAGGGTAGGGAGCAATCAGCCCCAGCATTTT.

This clone was seen a handful of times. The chain carries TRBV11-2 and TRBJ2-1, with D tentatively TRBD1 (6 bases). Deletions cut 1 base from V and 0 bases from J, with 13 bases between. The CDR3 is 17 residues long. Per the germline V gene, CDR1 is SGHAT and CDR2 is FQNNGV. The CDR3 reads CASSLARVGGSYNEQFF. DNA for the CDR3: TGTGCCAGCAGCTTAGCGAGGGTAGGGGGCTCCTACAATGAGCAGTTCTTC.

The V and J genes are TRBV7-2 and TRBJ2-5; D unclear. Germline V gene lookup returns CDR1 SGHTA and CDR2 FQGNSA. The germline V and J ends were trimmed by 5 bases and 0 bases, with 4 bases remaining between them. The CDR3 totals 12 residues. The CDR3 nucleotides read TGTGCCAGCAGCGTAAACCAAGAGACCCAGTACTTC. Residues: CASSVNQETQYF.

CDR3 loop: CASSPQGDYEQYF. The CDR3 region has the DNA TGTGCCAGCTCACCTCAGGGGGACTACGAGCAGTACTTC. The chain employs TRBV18 and TRBJ2-7; 7 bases line up with TRBD1. This CDR3 is 13 amino acids long. CDR1 is KGHSH, CDR2 LQKENI, per germline. V lost 3 bases, J lost 3 bases, and 2 bases stayed unmatched. Using reference TRBV18 and TRBJ2-7 for the parts outside the CDR3, the full variable domain is NAGVMQNPRHLVRRRGQEARLRCSPMKGHSHVYWYRQLPEEGLKFMVYLQKENIIDESGMPKERFSAEFPKEGPSILRIQQVVRGDSAAYFCASSPQGDYEQYFGPGTRLTVT.

This clone was seen more than once but under ten times. The genes are TRBV6-1 and TRBJ2-7; no clear D. The CDR3 is made up of 11 amino acids. CDR1 is MNHNS, CDR2 SASEGT, per germline. The V gene lost 3 bases and the J gene lost 5 bases, with 5 bases spanning the gap. The CDR3 region has the DNA TGTGCCAGCAGTGACAGGAACGAGCAGTACTTC. Its protein is CASSDRNEQYF.

This clone was counted a few times. The chain has TRBV5-1 and TRBJ1-2; 7 bases line up with TRBD1. This CDR3 comprises 15 residues. Looked up from germline, CDR1 is SGHRS and CDR2 is YFSETQ. J was trimmed by 4 bases and V by 3 bases; bases with no gene match: 9. The DNA for the CDR3 is TGCGCCAGCAGCTCCGGACAGGTTTCCCCCTATGGCTACACCTTC. Its protein is CASSSGQVSPYGYTF.

This clone was found a few times. V and J are TRBV14 and TRBJ1-2; 9 bases align to TRBD1. Germline CDR1 reads SGHDN; CDR2 reads FVKESK. The CDR3 covers 14 residues. With 4 bases clipped from V and 7 bases from J, the junction kept 7 bases outside the gene matches. In DNA, the CDR3 is TGTGCCAGCAGCCTCCTCACAGGGGGCCGTGGCTACACCTTC. Translation gives CASSLLTGGRGYTF.

The sample holds a few counts of this clone. This sequence joins TRBV2 and TRBJ2-1, with TRBD2 matching 7 bases. The CDR3 has 15 residues. The germline V gene has CDR1 SNHLY and CDR2 FYNNEI. Germline trimming cut 2 bases from V and 8 bases from J; bases unmatched to any gene: 9. CDR3 bases: TGTGCCAGCAGTGAATTGGGCGGGAGTATGTATGAGCAGTTCTTC. It translates to CASSELGGSMYEQFF.

Notes on this clone: An end of the junction differs from the germline gene, which may be a read error. CDR3: CASSLGLNTGELFF. The DNA for the CDR3 is TGTGCCAGCAGTTTAGGACTGAACACCGGGGAGCTGTTTTTT. The V and J genes are TRBV11-1 and TRBJ2-2; weak D call: TRBD2 (5 bases). The CDR3 is made up of 14 amino acids. The germline CDR1 and CDR2 sequences are SGHAT and FQDESV (reference sequence).

A few counts support this clone. The chain employs TRBV4-1 and TRBJ2-1; 7 bases align to TRBD2. This CDR3 has 16 residues. CDR1 is MGHRA and CDR2 is YSYEKL in the germline V gene. V was pared by 8 bases and J by 6 bases, with 16 bases of the junction left unmatched. Here the CDR3 DNA reads TGCGCCAGCCTCCGAGTGGCGGGAGCAGGCTCCAATGAGCAGTTCTTC. Translated: CASLRVAGAGSNEQFF.

V and J are TRBV7-2 and TRBJ2-7; D gene ambiguous. Per the germline V gene, CDR1 is SGHTA and CDR2 is FQGNSA. The CDR3 sequence is 14 residues long. Trimming cost V 5 bases and J 1 base, with 12 bases left between them. The CDR3 nucleotides read TGTGCCAGCAGCCCTTTGGCGACTTCCTACGAGCAGTACTTC. It translates to CASSPLATSYEQYF.

The genes are TRBV28 and TRBJ2-1; 12 positions agree with TRBD2. Trimming at V came to 8 bases and at J to 9 bases, leaving 8 bases not matched to a gene. CDR1 is MDHEN, CDR2 SYDVKM, per germline. The CDR3 extends over 14 amino acids. The CDR3 reads CASVRGLAGSEQFF. In nucleotides, the CDR3 is TGTGCCAGCGTAAGAGGACTAGCGGGGTCTGAGCAGTTCTTC. Full variable domain (outside the CDR3, taken from reference TRBV28 and TRBJ2-1): DVKVTQSSRYLVKRTGEKVFLECVQDMDHENMFWYRQDPGLGLRLIYFSYDVKMKEKGDIPEGYSVSREKKERFSLILESASTNQTSMYLCASVRGLAGSEQFFGPGTRLTVL.

J is TRBJ2-7 and V is TRBV6-5, with D possibly being TRBD2 (5 bases). Germline V gene data show CDR1 as MNHEY and CDR2 as SVGAGI. CDR3 length: 15 amino acids. Between the trimmed V and J ends, which lost 2 bases and 3 bases, there was a span of 14 bases. CDR3 amino acids: CASSYGPGTSYEQYF. In DNA, the CDR3 is TGTGCCAGCAGTTACGGTCCCGGAACTAGCTACGAGCAGTACTTC.

This clone showed up just a few times. This chain connects TRBV6-5 to TRBJ2-5, with TRBD2 matching over 8 bases. The trim removed 0 bases at V and 4 bases at J, leaving 1 base unmatched. Germline CDR1 MNHEY, CDR2 SVGAGI. This CDR3 region has 14 residues. CDR3 sequence (DNA): TGTGCCAGCAGTTACTCCGGGGGGGGAGAGACCCAGTACTTC. Translation gives CASSYSGGGETQYF.

V gene TRBV5-4 combines with J gene TRBJ2-5; D uncertain. The germline gives CDR1 SGHNT, CDR2 YYREEE (reference sequence). Trimming stripped 5 bases from V and 2 bases from J, with 10 bases between. The CDR3 runs 13 residues. CDR3 in DNA: TGTGCCAGCAGTTTGCTACAGCAAGAGACCCAGTACTTC. Its translation is CASSLLQQETQYF.

The chain carries TRBV27 and TRBJ1-5; the D gene is possibly TRBD1 (6 bases). Trimming left V 7 bases short and J 1 base short, with 11 bases between. This CDR3 has 14 residues. Germline lookup yields CDR1 MNHEY and CDR2 SMNVEV (reference sequence). CDR3 sequence reads: CASKGQGSNQPQHF. Here the CDR3 DNA reads TGTGCCAGCAAGGGGCAGGGGAGCAATCAGCCCCAGCATTTT.

The V and J genes are TRBV29-1 and TRBJ1-1; D is possibly TRBD1 (5 bases). The CDR3 has 13 residues. Germline V gene sequence: CDR1 SQVTM, CDR2 ANQGSEA. V was trimmed by 2 bases and J by 7 bases, leaving 14 bases between them. DNA of the CDR3: TGCAGCGTTGAACCCCAGGGTAAGGGTGAAGCTTTCTTT. It translates to CSVEPQGKGEAFF.

This rearrangement joins TRBV28 to TRBJ2-3; D might be TRBD2 (5 bases). Germline loops: CDR1 MDHEN, CDR2 SYDVKM. The CDR3 has 13 amino acids. The V gene lost 6 bases and the J gene lost 7 bases, with 14 bases spanning the gap. The CDR3: CASSGIDGNTQYF. As DNA, the CDR3 is TGTGCCAGCAGCGGGATCGACGGAAATACGCAGTATTTT.

The chain employs TRBV19 and TRBJ1-5; D may be TRBD1 (6 bases). There are 14 residues in the CDR3. Germline V CDR1 and CDR2: LNHDA, SQIVND (reference sequence). V was cut by 5 bases and J by 4 bases, with 12 bases left in between. CDR3 in amino acids: CASSSRTVNQPQHF. The CDR3 coding sequence is TGTGCCAGTAGTTCTCGGACAGTAAATCAGCCCCAGCATTTT.